The T cell receptor beta chain under discussion was sequenced for a study of STAT5B mutations in CD4+ large granular lymphocyte leukemia. Overall study: Healthy donors showed HLA-associated enrichment of the CDR3 'QG' motif. Study results and caveats: Patient CD4-sorted repertoires stayed more clonal than healthy ones after leukemic-clone removal.

This clone appeared a single time. Its antigen is not identified. CDR1 is LNHDA and CDR2 is SQIVND in the germline V gene (reference sequence). There are 12 residues in the CDR3. Trimming took 10 bases from V and 3 from J, leaving 13 bases between them. The assay was run at survey level. Only in-frame clones appear in the TCRdb table, and some are missing; sequencing was by immunoSEQ multiplex PCR. The repertoire holds approximately 24,000 clones, with approximately 80% as singletons. The chain recombines TRBV19 with TRBJ2-7; D is uncertain. The sequenced sample consisted of CD4+ T cells from blood buffy coats. The sequence derives from a human donor in good health. The CDR3 coding sequence is TGTGCCACCATGGGTGCCTTCTACGAGCAGTACTTC. Translation gives CATMGAFYEQYF.